Below are 10 T cell receptor beta chains sequenced from a single sample in a study of CD8 T cells in Susac syndrome. Random hexamers were used to reverse transcribe an amount of roughly 0.45 to 1 ug RNA. A single record per CDR3 protein comes from TCRdb applying MiXCR to the immunoSEQ multiplex PCR reads. Of about 300,000 distinct CDR3 sequences listed, about 89% are singletons. The sequencing sample was made of CD8+ T cells from PBMCs. The receptors stem from a human donor with multiple sclerosis.

This sequence joins TRBV12-3 or TRBV12-4 and TRBJ2-7, with unresolved D. This CDR3 is built from 11 residues. Trimming took off 6 bases at V and 5 bases at J, with 8 bases between the two ends. CDR3 coding DNA: TGTGCCAGCAGATCTCAAGACGAGCAGTACTTC. Translating gives CASRSQDEQYF.

The V gene is TRBV28, the J gene TRBJ2-1; D is unclear. The CDR3 is made up of 13 amino acids. CDR1 MDHEN and CDR2 SYDVKM come from the germline V gene. Trimming removed 6 bases at V and 4 bases at J, with 10 bases between. The CDR3 is CASSGALYNEQFF. In DNA, the CDR3 is TGTGCCAGCAGCGGAGCGTTGTACAATGAGCAGTTCTTC.

The chain employs TRBV4-3 and TRBJ2-7, with D possibly TRBD1 on 5 matching bases. The V and J ends lost 0 bases and 3 bases respectively, with 15 bases between them. The length of the CDR3 is 16 residues. Germline V gives CDR1 LGHNA, CDR2 YSLEER. CDR3 protein: CASSQDLPGQGYEQYF. CDR3 DNA sequence: TGCGCCAGCAGCCAAGATCTCCCCGGGCAGGGCTACGAGCAGTACTTC.

The chain recombines TRBV12-3 or TRBV12-4 with TRBJ2-5; D remains ambiguous. V gave up 6 bases and J gave up 2 bases, with 10 bases separating them. This CDR3 comprises 13 residues. CDR3 loop: CASSHPEQETQYF. The CDR3 DNA reads as TGTGCCAGCAGCCACCCGGAACAAGAGACCCAGTACTTC.

This clonotype is a singleton in its sample. The rearrangement joins TRBV20-1 to TRBJ1-5, with 7 bases aligning to TRBD1. The CDR3 totals 15 residues. Germline CDR1 and CDR2: DFQATT and SNEGSKA (reference sequence). The V segment lost 7 bases and the J segment 0 bases; nucleotides outside the gene matches: 9. The CDR3 DNA reads as TGCAGTGGGGCACAGGGGATCTTTAGCAATCAGCCCCAGCATTTT. Translating gives CSGAQGIFSNQPQHF.

CDR3 sequence (DNA): TGCAGTGCTAGTGGGGGCAGGGGGCAGGATGGCTACACCTTC. It translates to CSASGGRGQDGYTF. This sequence joins TRBV20-1 and TRBJ1-2; the match to TRBD1 covers 8 bases. The CDR3 runs 14 residues. Per the germline V gene, CDR1 is DFQATT and CDR2 is SNEGSKA (reference sequence). Losses at the gene ends were 3 bases for V and 6 bases for J; bases not matched to a gene: 9.

This clonotype was found once. V gene TRBV5-1 combines with J gene TRBJ1-2, with TRBD1 matching over 9 bases. After removal of 3 bases from V and 7 bases from J, the junction contained 19 bases not matched to a gene. The CDR3 covers 18 residues. The germline gives CDR1 SGHRS, CDR2 YFSETQ. CDR3 loop: CASSSSGQGPFQRSGYTF. DNA for the CDR3: TGCGCCAGCAGCTCGTCGGGACAGGGTCCTTTTCAGCGCTCTGGCTACACCTTC.

The rearrangement joins TRBV18 to TRBJ2-1; 12 bases fit TRBD2. Germline assignment: CDR1 KGHSH and CDR2 LQKENI. The CDR3 contains 17 residues. V shed 1 base, J shed 8 bases, and the junction held 9 bases outside the gene matches. DNA of the CDR3: TGTGCCAGCTCACCACGGGAGACTAGCGGGAGAGGCGATGAGCAGTTCTTC. Encoded protein: CASSPRETSGRGDEQFF. Combining the CDR3 with reference TRBV18 and TRBJ2-1 gives the whole variable domain NAGVMQNPRHLVRRRGQEARLRCSPMKGHSHVYWYRQLPEEGLKFMVYLQKENIIDESGMPKERFSAEFPKEGPSILRIQQVVRGDSAAYFCASSPRETSGRGDEQFFGPGTRLTVL.

The V gene is TRBV5-1, the J gene TRBJ2-7, with TRBD2 as a possible D gene (5 bases). Germline loops: CDR1 SGHRS, CDR2 YFSETQ. V lost 6 bases and J 6 bases, leaving 19 bases between the germline ends. The CDR3 has 14 amino acids. Written as DNA, the CDR3 is TGCGCCAGCACCGACCCAGAAGCGGCGGGCGAGCAGTACTTC. It codes for CASTDPEAAGEQYF.

V usage is TRBV7-9 and J usage is TRBJ2-3; tentatively, D is TRBD1 (8 bases). The CDR3 runs 15 residues. Germline CDR1 and CDR2: SEHNR and FQNEAQ (reference sequence). The V and J ends lost 6 bases and 0 bases respectively, with 13 bases between them. The CDR3 DNA sequence: TGTGCCAGCAGGAAACAGGGGGGGAGCACAGATACGCAGTATTTT. This sequence encodes CASRKQGGSTDTQYF.